This T cell receptor (beta chain) appears in the sequencing data of a study of monozygotic twins with inflammatory bowel disease. Notes on the study in general: Background noise in patient repertoires may stem from differing immunosuppressive treatments.

About this clonotype itself: Its antigen remains unknown.

This CDR3 is 15 amino acids long. The germline V gene has CDR1 DFQATT and CDR2 SNEGSKA (reference sequence). TCRdb reanalyzed the 5' RACE reads, giving one entry per CDR3 protein sequence and no DNA. The table for this sample gives about 380,000 distinct CDR3 sequences. The receptor was isolated from a human donor with ulcerative colitis or Crohn's disease, or a healthy co-twin of an affected twin (not recorded which). The sequencing sample was made of blood. The V call is TRBV20-1, the J call TRBJ2-7; the TCRdb D gene call, TRBD1, has no DNA to confirm it. CDR3 amino acids: CSARDFTQVIYEQYF.